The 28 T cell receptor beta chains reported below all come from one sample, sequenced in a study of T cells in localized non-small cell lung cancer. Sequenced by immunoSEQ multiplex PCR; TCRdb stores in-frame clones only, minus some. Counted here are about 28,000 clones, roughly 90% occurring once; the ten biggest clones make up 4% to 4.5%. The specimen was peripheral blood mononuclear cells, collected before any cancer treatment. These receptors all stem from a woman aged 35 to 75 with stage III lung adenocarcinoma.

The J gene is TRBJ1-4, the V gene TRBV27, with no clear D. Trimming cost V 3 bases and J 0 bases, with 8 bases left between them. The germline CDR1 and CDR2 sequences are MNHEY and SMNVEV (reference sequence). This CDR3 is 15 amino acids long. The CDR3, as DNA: TGTGCCAGCAGTTTCTACCCCTCAACTAATGAAAAACTGTTTTTT. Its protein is CASSFYPSTNEKLFF.

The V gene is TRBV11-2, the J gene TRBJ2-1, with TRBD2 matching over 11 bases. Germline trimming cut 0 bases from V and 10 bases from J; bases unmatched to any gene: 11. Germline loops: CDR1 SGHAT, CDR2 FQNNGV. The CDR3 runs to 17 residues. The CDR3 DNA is TGTGCCAGCAGCTTAGATCTAGGGACTAGCGGCCTGTGGGAGCAGTTCTTC. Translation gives CASSLDLGTSGLWEQFF.

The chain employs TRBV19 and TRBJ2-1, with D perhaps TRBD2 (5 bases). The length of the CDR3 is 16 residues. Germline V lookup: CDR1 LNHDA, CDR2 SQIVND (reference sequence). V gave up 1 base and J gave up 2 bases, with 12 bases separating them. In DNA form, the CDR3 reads TGTGCCAGTAGTATAGGGCGGAGGTTAACCTACAATGAGCAGTTCTTC. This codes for CASSIGRRLTYNEQFF.

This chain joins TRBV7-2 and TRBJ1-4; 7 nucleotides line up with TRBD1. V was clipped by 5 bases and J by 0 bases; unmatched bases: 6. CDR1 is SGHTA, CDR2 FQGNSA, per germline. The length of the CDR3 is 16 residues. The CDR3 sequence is CASSPQGLATNEKLFF. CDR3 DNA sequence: TGTGCCAGCAGCCCACAGGGGCTTGCAACTAATGAAAAACTGTTTTTT. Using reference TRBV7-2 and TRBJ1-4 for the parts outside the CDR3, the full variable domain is GAGVSQSPSNKVTEKGKDVELRCDPISGHTALYWYRQSLGQGLEFLIYFQGNSAPDKSGLPSDRFSAERTGGSVSTLTIQRTQQEDSAVYLCASSPQGLATNEKLFFGSGTQLSVL.

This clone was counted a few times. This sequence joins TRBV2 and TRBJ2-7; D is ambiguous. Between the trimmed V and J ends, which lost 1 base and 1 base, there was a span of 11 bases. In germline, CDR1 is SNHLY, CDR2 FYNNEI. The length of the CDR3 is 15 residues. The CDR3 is CASSEGKGESYEQYF. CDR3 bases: TGTGCCAGCAGTGAAGGCAAAGGAGAATCCTACGAGCAGTACTTC.

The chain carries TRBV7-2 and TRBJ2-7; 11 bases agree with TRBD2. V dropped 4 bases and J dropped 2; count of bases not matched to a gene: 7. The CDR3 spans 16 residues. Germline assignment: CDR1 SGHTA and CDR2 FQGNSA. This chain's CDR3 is CASSSLGTSGAYEQYF. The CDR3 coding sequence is TGTGCCAGCAGCTCTCTTGGGACTAGCGGAGCCTACGAGCAGTACTTC. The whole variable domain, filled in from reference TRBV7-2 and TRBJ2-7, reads GAGVSQSPSNKVTEKGKDVELRCDPISGHTALYWYRQSLGQGLEFLIYFQGNSAPDKSGLPSDRFSAERTGGSVSTLTIQRTQQEDSAVYLCASSSLGTSGAYEQYFGPGTRLTVT.

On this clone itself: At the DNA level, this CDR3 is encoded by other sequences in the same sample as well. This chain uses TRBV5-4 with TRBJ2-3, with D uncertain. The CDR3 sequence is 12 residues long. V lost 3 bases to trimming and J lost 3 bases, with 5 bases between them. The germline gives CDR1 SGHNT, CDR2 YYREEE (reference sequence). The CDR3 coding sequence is TGTGCCAGCAGCTCATCGACAGATACGCAGTATTTT. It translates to CASSSSTDTQYF.

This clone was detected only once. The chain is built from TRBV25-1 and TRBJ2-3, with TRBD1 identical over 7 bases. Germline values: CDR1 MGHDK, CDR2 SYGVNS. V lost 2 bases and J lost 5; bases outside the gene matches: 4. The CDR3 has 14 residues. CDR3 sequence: CASSEVTGEDTQYF. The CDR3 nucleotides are TGTGCCAGCAGTGAAGTTACAGGGGAAGATACGCAGTATTTT.

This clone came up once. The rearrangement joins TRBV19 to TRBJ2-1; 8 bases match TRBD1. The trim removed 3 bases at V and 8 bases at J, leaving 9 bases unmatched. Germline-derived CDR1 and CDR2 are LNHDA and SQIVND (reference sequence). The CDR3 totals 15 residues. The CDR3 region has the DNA TGTGCCAGTAGTATTGGACAGGGAGAGGGGTATGAGCAGTTCTTC. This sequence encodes CASSIGQGEGYEQFF.

The CDR3 sequence is CASSLYGGRRYF. The CDR3 coding sequence is TGTGCCAGCAGCTTGTATGGCGGGCGGAGGTACTTC. The chain joins TRBV11-2 to TRBJ2-7; TRBD2 is a possible D gene (5 bases). Germline loops: CDR1 SGHAT, CDR2 FQNNGV. The CDR3 length is 12 residues. V was shortened by 3 bases and J by 12 bases, with 15 bases between the two germline ends.

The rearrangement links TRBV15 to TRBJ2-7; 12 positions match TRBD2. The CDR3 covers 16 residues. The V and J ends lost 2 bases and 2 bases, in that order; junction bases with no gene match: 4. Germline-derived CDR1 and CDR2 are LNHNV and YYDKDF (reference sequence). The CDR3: CATSRTLAGGTYEQYF. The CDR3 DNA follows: TGTGCCACCAGCAGAACGCTAGCGGGGGGGACCTACGAGCAGTACTTC.

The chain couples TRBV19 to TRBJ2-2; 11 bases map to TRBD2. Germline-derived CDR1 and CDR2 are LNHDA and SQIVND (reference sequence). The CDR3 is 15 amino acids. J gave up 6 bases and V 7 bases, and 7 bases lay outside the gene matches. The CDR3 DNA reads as TGTGCCAGTACCATTCAACTAGCGGGAGCCGGGGAGCTGTTTTTT. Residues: CASTIQLAGAGELFF.

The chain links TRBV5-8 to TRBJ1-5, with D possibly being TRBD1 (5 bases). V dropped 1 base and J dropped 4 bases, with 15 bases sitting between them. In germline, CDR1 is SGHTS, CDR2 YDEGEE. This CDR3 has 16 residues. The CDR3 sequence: CASSLRGNVGNQPQHF. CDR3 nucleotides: TGTGCCAGCAGCTTGAGGGGCAACGTGGGAAATCAGCCCCAGCATTTT.

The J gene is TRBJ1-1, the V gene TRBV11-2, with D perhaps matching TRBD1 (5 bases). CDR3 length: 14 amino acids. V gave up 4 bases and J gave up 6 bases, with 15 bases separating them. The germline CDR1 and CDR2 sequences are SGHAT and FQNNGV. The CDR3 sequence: CASSYQGAVAEAFF. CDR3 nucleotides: TGTGCCAGCAGCTACCAGGGTGCTGTAGCTGAAGCTTTCTTT.

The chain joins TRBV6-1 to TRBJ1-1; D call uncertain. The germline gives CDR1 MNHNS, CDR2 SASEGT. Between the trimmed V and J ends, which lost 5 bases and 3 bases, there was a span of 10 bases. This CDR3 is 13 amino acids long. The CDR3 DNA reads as TGTGCCAGCAGTCGAAGGGAAGACACTGAAGCTTTCTTT. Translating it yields CASSRREDTEAFF.

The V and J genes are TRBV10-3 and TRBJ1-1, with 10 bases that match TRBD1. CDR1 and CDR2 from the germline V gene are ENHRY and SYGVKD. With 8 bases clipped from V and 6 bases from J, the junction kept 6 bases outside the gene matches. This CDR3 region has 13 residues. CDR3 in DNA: TGTGCCATCCAGGGGGACAGGGGATCTGAAGCTTTCTTT. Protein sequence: CAIQGDRGSEAFF.

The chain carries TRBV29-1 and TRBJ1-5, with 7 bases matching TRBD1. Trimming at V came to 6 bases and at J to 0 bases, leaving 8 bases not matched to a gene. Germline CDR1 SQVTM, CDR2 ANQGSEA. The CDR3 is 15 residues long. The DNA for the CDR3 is TGCAGCGTAAGACAGGGAGCGAATAGCAATCAGCCCCAGCATTTT. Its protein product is CSVRQGANSNQPQHF.

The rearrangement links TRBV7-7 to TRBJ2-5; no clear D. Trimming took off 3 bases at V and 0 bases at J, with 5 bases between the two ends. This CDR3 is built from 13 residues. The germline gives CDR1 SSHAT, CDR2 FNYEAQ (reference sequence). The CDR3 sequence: CASSLTYQETQYF. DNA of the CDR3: TGTGCCAGCAGCTTGACTTACCAAGAGACCCAGTACTTC.

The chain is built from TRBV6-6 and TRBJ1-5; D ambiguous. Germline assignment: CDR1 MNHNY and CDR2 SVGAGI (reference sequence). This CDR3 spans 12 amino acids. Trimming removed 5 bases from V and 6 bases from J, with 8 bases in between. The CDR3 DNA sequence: TGTGCCAGCAGTGGTTCGGCTCAGCCCCAGCATTTT. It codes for CASSGSAQPQHF.

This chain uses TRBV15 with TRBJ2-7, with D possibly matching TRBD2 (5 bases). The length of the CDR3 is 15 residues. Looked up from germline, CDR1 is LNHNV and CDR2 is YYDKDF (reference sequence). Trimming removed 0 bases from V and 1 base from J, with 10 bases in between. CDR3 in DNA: TGTGCCACCAGCAGAGATCGCGGGCAGTCCTACGAGCAGTACTTC. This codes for CATSRDRGQSYEQYF.

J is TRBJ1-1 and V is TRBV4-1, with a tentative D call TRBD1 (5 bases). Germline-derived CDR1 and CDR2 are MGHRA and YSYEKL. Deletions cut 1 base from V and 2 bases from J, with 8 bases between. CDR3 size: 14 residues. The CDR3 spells CASSQGGYNTEAFF. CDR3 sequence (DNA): TGCGCCAGCAGCCAAGGGGGGTACAACACTGAAGCTTTCTTT.

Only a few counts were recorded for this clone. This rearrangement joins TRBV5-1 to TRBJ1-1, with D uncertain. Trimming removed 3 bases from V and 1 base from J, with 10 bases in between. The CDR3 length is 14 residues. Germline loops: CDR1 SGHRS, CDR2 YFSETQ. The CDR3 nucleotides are TGCGCCAGCAGCTCCGGGGAATCGAACACTGAAGCTTTCTTT. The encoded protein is CASSSGESNTEAFF.

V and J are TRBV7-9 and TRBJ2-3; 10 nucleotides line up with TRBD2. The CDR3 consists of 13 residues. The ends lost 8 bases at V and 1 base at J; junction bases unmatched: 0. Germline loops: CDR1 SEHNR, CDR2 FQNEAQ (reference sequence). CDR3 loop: CASGTSGTDTQYF. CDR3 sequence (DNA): TGTGCCAGCGGGACTAGCGGCACAGATACGCAGTATTTT.

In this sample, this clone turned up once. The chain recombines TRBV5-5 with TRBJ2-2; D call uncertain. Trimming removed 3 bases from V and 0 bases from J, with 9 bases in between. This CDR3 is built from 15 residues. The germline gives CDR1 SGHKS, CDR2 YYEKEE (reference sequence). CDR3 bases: TGTGCCAGCAGCTGGACGGAAACGAACACCGGGGAGCTGTTTTTT. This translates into CASSWTETNTGELFF.

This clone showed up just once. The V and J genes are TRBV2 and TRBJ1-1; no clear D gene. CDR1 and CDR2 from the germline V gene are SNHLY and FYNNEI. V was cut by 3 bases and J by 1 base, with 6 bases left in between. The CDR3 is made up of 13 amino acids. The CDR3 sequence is CASSDRWNTEAFF. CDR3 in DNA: TGTGCCAGCAGTGACAGGTGGAACACTGAAGCTTTCTTT.

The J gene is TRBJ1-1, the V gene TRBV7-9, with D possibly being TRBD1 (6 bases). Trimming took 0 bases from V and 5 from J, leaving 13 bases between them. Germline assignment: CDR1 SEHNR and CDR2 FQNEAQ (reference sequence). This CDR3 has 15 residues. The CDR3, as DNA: TGTGCCAGCAGCTTAGCAGAGGGGGTCGGAACTGAAGCTTTCTTT. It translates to CASSLAEGVGTEAFF.

This chain's CDR3 is CASSPRLAQSTDTQYF. The DNA of the CDR3 is TGCGCCAGCAGCCCCAGACTAGCTCAAAGCACAGATACGCAGTATTTT. The V gene is TRBV4-1, the J gene TRBJ2-3; TRBD2 matches at 7 bases. CDR3 size: 16 residues. In germline, CDR1 is MGHRA, CDR2 YSYEKL. The V and J ends lost 4 bases and 0 bases, in that order; junction bases with no gene match: 7.

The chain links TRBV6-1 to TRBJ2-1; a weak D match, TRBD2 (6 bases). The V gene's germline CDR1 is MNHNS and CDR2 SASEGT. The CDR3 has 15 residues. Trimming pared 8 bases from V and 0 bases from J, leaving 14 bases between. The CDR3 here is CASRLLAASYNEQFF. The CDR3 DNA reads TGTGCCAGCCGCTTACTAGCAGCCTCCTACAATGAGCAGTTCTTC.